Sequencing of this T cell receptor beta chain was carried out in a study of blood T cell repertoires in COVID-19. Overall study context: The United States, Italy and Spain were the sources of the acute and convalescent COVID-19 samples. Sample material is recorded as cDNA or gDNA derived from T cells, B-cell-depleted T cells, or PBMCs.

This clone was observed a handful of times. Germline values: CDR1 SGHTA, CDR2 FQGNSA. The CDR3 spans 13 residues. V dropped 1 base and J dropped 6 bases, with 10 bases sitting between them. Under the authors' procedure: Amplification of reference gene primers provided the estimated nucleated cell counts. TCRdb's copy holds only in-frame clones and misses some; the assay was immunoSEQ multiplex PCR. Clonal size and the V and J genes are those of that table, whereas D and trimming came from the DNA. The repertoire holds tens of thousands of clones, with approximately 88% as singletons. This rearrangement joins TRBV7-2 to TRBJ2-7; D gene unclear. The sample consisted of peripheral blood. This TCR derives from a woman between 45 and 65 years old with active COVID-19. The CDR3 loop reads CASSLGPVREQYF. CDR3 nucleotides: TGTGCCAGCAGCTTAGGCCCGGTACGCGAGCAGTACTTC. Supplemented by reference TRBV7-2 and TRBJ2-7, the full variable domain reads GAGVSQSPSNKVTEKGKDVELRCDPISGHTALYWYRQSLGQGLEFLIYFQGNSAPDKSGLPSDRFSAERTGGSVSTLTIQRTQQEDSAVYLCASSLGPVREQYFGPGTRLTVT.